Below, one TCR beta chain is given with its context. Libraries were prepared by immunoSEQ multiplex PCR; TCRdb keeps only in-frame clonotypes and omits some of them. Among 84,000 or so clones listed, 91% were seen once. This sample stems from a study of control samples from healthy donors and cancer patients. With 0 bases removed from V and 2 bases from J, the gap between germline ends came to 12 bases. CDR3 length equals 17 residues. Germline CDR1 and CDR2: SGHNT and YYREEE (reference sequence). The TCR was taken from a man aged 25-40 years in good health. The V call is TRBV5-4, the J call TRBJ2-6; maybe TRBD2 (5 bases). Sequenced: blood. The CDR3 DNA reads as TGTGCCAGCAGCTTGGTCCTAGCTGTCACTGGGGCCAACGTCCTGACTTTC. Translation gives CASSLVLAVTGANVLTF.